Listed below are T cell receptor beta chains from one sample, sequenced in a study of T cells in Graves' hyperthyroidism and ophthalmopathy. TCRdb fed the multiplex PCR reads into MiXCR, producing one record per CDR3 protein. Of about 350,000 distinct CDR3 sequences listed, approximately 14% are singletons. The specimen was blood. Every receptor here comes from a woman in her 30s with Graves' hyperthyroidism. The CDR3 runs from the conserved cysteine through the conserved F or W. Fields, in order: V gene, J gene, D gene, clone size, CDR3 DNA, CDR3 protein. D genes are given only for firm matches. Clone size is given for some rows only: seen once, a few or many times, or a class if the clone is expanded.

TRBV28	TRBJ1-5	TRBD1	.	TGTGCCAGCAGTTTACTACCCCGGGACAGGGTTTCCAGCAATCAGCCCCAGCATTTT	CASSLLPRDRVSSNQPQHF
TRBV27	TRBJ2-3	TRBD2	many	TGTGCCAGCAGTTTTGGCCTAGCGGGAAAGGGGGATACGCAGTATTTT	CASSFGLAGKGDTQYF
TRBV7-3	TRBJ2-5	.	few	TGTGCCAGCAGCCCTAGGGGCGGGTCTGAAGAGACCCAGTACTTC	CASSPRGGSEETQYF
TRBV24-1	TRBJ2-1	.	.	TGTGCCACCAGTGATCCAAATCGGTATGAGCAGTTCTTC	CATSDPNRYEQFF
TRBV20-1	TRBJ2-7	.	many	TGCAGTGCTAGCCGGCCCACCTACGAGCAGTACTTC	CSASRPTYEQYF
TRBV11-2	TRBJ2-7	TRBD2	.	TGTGCCAGCAGCTTAGCTAGCGGGAATCCCTACGAGCAGTACTTC	CASSLASGNPYEQYF
TRBV28	TRBJ2-7	.	many	TGTGCCAGCAGTTGGGGCTCCGAGCAGTACTTC	CASSWGSEQYF
TRBV20-1	TRBJ2-7	.	few	TGCAGTGCTAGAGAAACGGGCAGGGCCTACGCTGGCGAGCAGTACTTC	CSARETGRAYAGEQYF
TRBV15	TRBJ1-5	.	few	TGTGCCACCAGCGCTCAGGGCAGGCAGCCCCAGCATTTT	CATSAQGRQPQHF
TRBV5-4	TRBJ2-5	TRBD1	.	TGTGCCAGCAGCCGGGACAGTGAAGAGACCCAGTACTTC	CASSRDSEETQYF
TRBV7-9	TRBJ2-1	.	few	TGTGCCAGCAGCCCTCTCTTTGAGCAGTTCTTC	CASSPLFEQFF
TRBV28	TRBJ1-2	.	many	TGTGCCAGCAGTTTAAGTCTCGGGTTTGGTGACTATGGCTACACCTTC	CASSLSLGFGDYGYTF
TRBV4-2	TRBJ2-6	.	few	TGTGCCAGCAGCCAAGATCTCGGGGTCCCCCTGGCCAACGTCCTGACTTTC	CASSQDLGVPLANVLTF
TRBV5-1	TRBJ2-7	TRBD1	.	TGCGCCAGCAGCCCCCAGCGGGACAGGGGGTACGAGCAGTACTTC	CASSPQRDRGYEQYF
TRBV2	TRBJ2-5	TRBD2	many	TGTGCCAGCAGCGAGCGGGGATATCAAGAGACCCAGTACTTC	CASSERGYQETQYF
TRBV2	TRBJ2-5	TRBD2	.	TGTGCCAGCACGCTAGCGGAGGGTCCGGAGACCCAGTACTTC	CASTLAEGPETQYF
TRBV19	TRBJ2-5	.	.	TGTGCCAGCGGGAGTTGGGAGACCCAGTACTTC	CASGSWETQYF
TRBV6-2/TRBV6-3	TRBJ1-1	.	many	TGTGCCAGCAGTTACAAGCTCCGGGAGGCACTGAACACTGAAGCTTTCTTT	CASSYKLREALNTEAFF